This TCR beta chain is drawn from a study of patients and donors after allogeneic stem cell transplantation. Germline V gives CDR1 DFQATT, CDR2 SNEGSKA (reference sequence). Trimming pared 6 bases from V and 8 bases from J, leaving 10 bases between. This CDR3 region has 10 residues. TCRdb analysed the RT-PCR reads with MiXCR anew, one entry per CDR3 protein. The data show 150,000 to 200,000 distinct CDR3 sequences, approximately 30% seen once. The J gene is TRBJ1-1, the V gene TRBV20-1, with D possibly matching TRBD1 (5 bases). Material: blood, either unsorted or a sorted T cell fraction (not recorded which). This TCR derives from a human donor who was either an allogeneic HSCT recipient or a stem cell or donor lymphocyte infusion donor (not recorded which). It is not recorded whose cells these are; they may come from a transplant donor. DNA for the CDR3: TGCAGTGCCCCAAGGGGCGAAGCTTTCTTT. Its translation is CSAPRGEAFF.